This T cell receptor beta chain stems from a study of blood T cell repertoires in COVID-19. As for the study in general: Samples representing acute and convalescent COVID-19 were sourced from the United States, Italy and Spain.

Using immunoSEQ multiplex PCR, the repertoire was profiled, and TCRdb retains in-frame clones only, with some absent. The sample includes tens of thousands of clones, about 94% of them seen just once. The count of this clone is one. Sequencing input: peripheral blood. The sequence derives from a human donor with active COVID-19. The donor label of this sample is uncertain.

The CDR3 loop is CASSSPTGSTATNEKLFF. CDR3 DNA sequence: TGTGCCAGTAGTAGCCCGACAGGCTCTACTGCAACTAATGAAAAACTGTTTTTT. The chain links TRBV19 to TRBJ1-4, with D possibly matching TRBD1 (6 bases). CDR3 size: 18 residues. The germline V gene encodes CDR1 LNHDA and CDR2 SQIVND (reference sequence). Trimming left V 4 bases short and J 0 bases short, with 18 bases between.